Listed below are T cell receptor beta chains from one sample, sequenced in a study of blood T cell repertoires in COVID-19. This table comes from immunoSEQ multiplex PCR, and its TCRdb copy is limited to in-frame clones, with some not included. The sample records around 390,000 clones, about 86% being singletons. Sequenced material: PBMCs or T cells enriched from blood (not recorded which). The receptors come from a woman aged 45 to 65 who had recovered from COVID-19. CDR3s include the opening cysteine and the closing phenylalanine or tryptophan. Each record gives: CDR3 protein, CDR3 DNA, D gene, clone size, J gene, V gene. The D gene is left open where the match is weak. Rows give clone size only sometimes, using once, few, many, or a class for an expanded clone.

CDR3aa: CASSPQGAREKLFF; CDR3nt: TGTGCCAGCAGTCCCCAGGGGGCACGGGAAAAACTGTTTTTT; d_gene: TRBD1; abundance: NA; j_gene: TRBJ1-4; v_gene: TRBV28
CDR3aa: CAISDRTSVGETQYF; CDR3nt: TGTGCCATCAGTGATAGGACATCGGTTGGAGAGACCCAGTACTTC; d_gene: NA; abundance: NA; j_gene: TRBJ2-5; v_gene: TRBV10-3
CDR3aa: CASRAGGTEAFF; CDR3nt: TGTGCCAGCAGGGCAGGGGGAACTGAAGCTTTCTTT; d_gene: TRBD1; abundance: NA; j_gene: TRBJ1-1; v_gene: TRBV28
CDR3aa: CASSVGRVEGTEAFF; CDR3nt: TGTGCCAGCAGCGTGGGGCGGGTGGAGGGCACTGAAGCTTTCTTT; d_gene: NA; abundance: NA; j_gene: TRBJ1-1; v_gene: TRBV6-5
CDR3aa: CASTRGGAFNYGYTF; CDR3nt: TGTGCCAGCACCCGAGGAGGAGCCTTTAACTATGGCTACACCTTC; d_gene: NA; abundance: NA; j_gene: TRBJ1-2; v_gene: TRBV7-8
CDR3aa: CASSFPAAGKTPGRGEQYF; CDR3nt: TGTGCCAGCAGCTTCCCCGCGGCAGGGAAGACCCCTGGACGGGGGGAGCAGTACTTC; d_gene: NA; abundance: NA; j_gene: TRBJ2-7; v_gene: TRBV11-2
CDR3aa: CASSPGTFTGELFF; CDR3nt: TGTGCCAGCAGCCCGGGGACATTCACCGGGGAGCTGTTTTTT; d_gene: NA; abundance: NA; j_gene: TRBJ2-2; v_gene: TRBV11-2
CDR3aa: CASSPLTGNGYTF; CDR3nt: TGTGCCAGCTCACCCCTGACAGGGAATGGCTACACCTTC; d_gene: TRBD1; abundance: NA; j_gene: TRBJ1-2; v_gene: TRBV18
CDR3aa: CASRDTQAPLHF; CDR3nt: TGTGCCAGCAGGGACACCCAGGCACCCCTCCACTTT; d_gene: NA; abundance: NA; j_gene: TRBJ1-6; v_gene: TRBV12-3/TRBV12-4
CDR3aa: CASSTTPGQGKGETQYF; CDR3nt: TGTGCCAGTAGTACCACTCCGGGACAGGGTAAGGGGGAGACCCAGTACTTC; d_gene: TRBD1; abundance: once; j_gene: TRBJ2-5; v_gene: TRBV19
CDR3aa: CASSQATSGGDTQYF; CDR3nt: TGTGCCAGCAGCCAAGCGACTAGCGGGGGCGATACGCAGTATTTT; d_gene: TRBD2; abundance: NA; j_gene: TRBJ2-3; v_gene: TRBV4-2
CDR3aa: CASSFTGQPYEQYF; CDR3nt: TGTGCCAGCAGCTTCACAGGTCAACCCTACGAGCAGTACTTC; d_gene: NA; abundance: NA; j_gene: TRBJ2-7; v_gene: TRBV5-5
CDR3aa: CASSGTSGGFSDTQYF; CDR3nt: TGTGCCAGCAGCGGCACTAGCGGGGGGTTTTCAGATACGCAGTATTTT; d_gene: TRBD2; abundance: once; j_gene: TRBJ2-3; v_gene: TRBV7-2
CDR3aa: CASSRRGGADTQYF; CDR3nt: TGTGCCAGCAGCAGGAGGGGGGGAGCAGATACGCAGTATTTT; d_gene: NA; abundance: NA; j_gene: TRBJ2-3; v_gene: TRBV28
CDR3aa: CASSFTGQGGMEQFF; CDR3nt: TGTGCCAGCAGCTTCACGGGACAGGGGGGGATGGAGCAGTTCTTC; d_gene: TRBD1; abundance: NA; j_gene: TRBJ2-1; v_gene: TRBV7-9
CDR3aa: CASRKSGGLYNEQFF; CDR3nt: TGTGCCAGCAGAAAGAGCGGGGGCCTCTACAATGAGCAGTTCTTC; d_gene: TRBD2; abundance: once; j_gene: TRBJ2-1; v_gene: TRBV7-2
CDR3aa: CASRKLAVYEQYF; CDR3nt: TGTGCCAGCAGAAAACTAGCGGTCTACGAGCAGTACTTC; d_gene: TRBD2; abundance: NA; j_gene: TRBJ2-7; v_gene: TRBV28